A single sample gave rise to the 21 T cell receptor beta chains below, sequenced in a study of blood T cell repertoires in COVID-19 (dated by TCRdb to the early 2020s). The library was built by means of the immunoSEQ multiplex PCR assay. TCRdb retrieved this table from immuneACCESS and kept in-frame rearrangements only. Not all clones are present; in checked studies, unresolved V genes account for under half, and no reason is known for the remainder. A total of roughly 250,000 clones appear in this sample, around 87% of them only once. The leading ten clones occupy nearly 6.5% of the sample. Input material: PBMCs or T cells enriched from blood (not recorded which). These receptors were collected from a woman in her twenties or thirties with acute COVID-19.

Here the CDR3 reads CASSLAFGKRYEQYF. The CDR3 region has the DNA TGTGCCAGCAGCTTAGCATTCGGGAAGCGGTACGAGCAGTACTTC. The V and J genes are TRBV7-6 and TRBJ2-7; possible D gene TRBD2, 5 bases. CDR3 length equals 15 residues. Germline V CDR1 and CDR2: SGHVS, FNYEAQ. V lost 0 bases to trimming and J lost 4 bases, with 13 bases between them. Based on the CDR3 plus reference TRBV7-6 and TRBJ2-7, the full variable domain is GAGVSQSPRYKVTKRGQDVALRCDPISGHVSLYWYRQALGQGPEFLTYFNYEAQQDKSGLPNDRFSAERPEGSISTLTIQRTEQRDSAMYRCASSLAFGKRYEQYFGPGTRLTVT.

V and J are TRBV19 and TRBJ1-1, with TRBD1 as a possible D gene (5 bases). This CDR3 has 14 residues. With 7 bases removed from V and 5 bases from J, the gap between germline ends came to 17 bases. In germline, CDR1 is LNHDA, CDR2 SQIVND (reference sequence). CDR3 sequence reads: CASTGLGEGTEAFF. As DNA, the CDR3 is TGTGCCAGTACCGGCTTGGGGGAGGGGACTGAAGCTTTCTTT.

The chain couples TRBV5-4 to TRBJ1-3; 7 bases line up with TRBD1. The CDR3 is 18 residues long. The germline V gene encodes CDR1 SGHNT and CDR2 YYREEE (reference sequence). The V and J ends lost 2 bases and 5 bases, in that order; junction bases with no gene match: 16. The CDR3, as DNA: TGTGCCAGCAGCTTTTCCGGACAGGCAGGAGGAATCAGAAACACCATATATTTT. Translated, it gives CASSFSGQAGGIRNTIYF.

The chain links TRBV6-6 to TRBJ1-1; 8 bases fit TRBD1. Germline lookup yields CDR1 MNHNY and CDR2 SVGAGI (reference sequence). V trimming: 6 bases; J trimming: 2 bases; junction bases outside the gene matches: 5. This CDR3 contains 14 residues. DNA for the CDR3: TGTGCCAGCAGACCGACAGGGGACAACACTGAAGCTTTCTTT. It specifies CASRPTGDNTEAFF.

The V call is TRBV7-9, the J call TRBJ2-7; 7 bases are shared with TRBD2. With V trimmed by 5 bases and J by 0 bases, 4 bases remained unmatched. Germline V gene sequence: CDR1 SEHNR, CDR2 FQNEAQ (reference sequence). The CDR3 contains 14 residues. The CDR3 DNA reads TGTGCCAGCAGCGAGAGCGGGACCTCCTACGAGCAGTACTTC. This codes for CASSESGTSYEQYF.

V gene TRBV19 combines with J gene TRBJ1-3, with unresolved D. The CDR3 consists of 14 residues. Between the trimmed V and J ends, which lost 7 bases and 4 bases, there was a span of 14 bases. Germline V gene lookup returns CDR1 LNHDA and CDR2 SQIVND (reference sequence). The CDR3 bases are TGTGCCAGTAATGGAGGGTTGGAAGGAAACACCATATATTTT. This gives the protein CASNGGLEGNTIYF.

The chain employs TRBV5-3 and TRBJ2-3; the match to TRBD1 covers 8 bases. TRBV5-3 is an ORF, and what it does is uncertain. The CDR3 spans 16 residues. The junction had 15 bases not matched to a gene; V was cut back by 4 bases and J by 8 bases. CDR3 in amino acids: CARSPGGGRALGTQYF. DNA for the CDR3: TGTGCCAGAAGCCCAGGGGGCGGGCGCGCGCTGGGTACGCAGTATTTT.

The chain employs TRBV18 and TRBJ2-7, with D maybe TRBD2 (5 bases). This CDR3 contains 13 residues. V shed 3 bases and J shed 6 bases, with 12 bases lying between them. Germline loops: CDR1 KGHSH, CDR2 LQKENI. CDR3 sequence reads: CASSPGAGSEQYF. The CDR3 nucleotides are TGTGCCAGCTCACCCGGCGCGGGTTCCGAGCAGTACTTC.

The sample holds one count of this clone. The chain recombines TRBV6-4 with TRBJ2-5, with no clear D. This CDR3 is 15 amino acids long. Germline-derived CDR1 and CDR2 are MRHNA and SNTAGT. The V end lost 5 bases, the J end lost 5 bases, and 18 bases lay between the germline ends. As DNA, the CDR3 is TGTGCCAGCAGTTCCCCGCCCGGCTGGGCTGAGACCCAGTACTTC. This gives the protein CASSSPPGWAETQYF.

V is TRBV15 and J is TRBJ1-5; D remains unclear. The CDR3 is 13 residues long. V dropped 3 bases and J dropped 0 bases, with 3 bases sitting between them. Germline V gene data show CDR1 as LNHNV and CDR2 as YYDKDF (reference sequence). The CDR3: CATSSGSNQPQHF. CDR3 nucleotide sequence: TGTGCCACCAGCAGCGGTAGCAATCAGCCCCAGCATTTT.

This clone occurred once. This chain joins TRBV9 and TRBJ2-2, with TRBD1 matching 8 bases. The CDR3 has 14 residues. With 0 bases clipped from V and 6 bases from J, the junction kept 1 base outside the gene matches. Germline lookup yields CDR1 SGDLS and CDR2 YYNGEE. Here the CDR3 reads CASSVEDRAGELFF. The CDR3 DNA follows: TGTGCCAGCAGCGTAGAGGACAGGGCCGGGGAGCTGTTTTTT.

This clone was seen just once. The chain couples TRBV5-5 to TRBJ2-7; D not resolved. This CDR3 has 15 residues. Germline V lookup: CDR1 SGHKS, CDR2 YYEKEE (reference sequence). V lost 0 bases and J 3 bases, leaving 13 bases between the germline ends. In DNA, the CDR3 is TGTGCCAGCAGCTTGGGGCCTTTTAAAGACTACGAGCAGTACTTC. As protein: CASSLGPFKDYEQYF.

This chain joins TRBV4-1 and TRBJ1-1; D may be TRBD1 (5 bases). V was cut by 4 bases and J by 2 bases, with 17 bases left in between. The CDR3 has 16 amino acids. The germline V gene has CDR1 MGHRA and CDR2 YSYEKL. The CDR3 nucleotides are TGCGCCAGCAGCCCGAGGCAGGAGACAGTTAACACTGAAGCTTTCTTT. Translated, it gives CASSPRQETVNTEAFF.

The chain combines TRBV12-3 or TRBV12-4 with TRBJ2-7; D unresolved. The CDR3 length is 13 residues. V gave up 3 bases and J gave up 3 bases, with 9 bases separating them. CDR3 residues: CASSLGLVYEQYF. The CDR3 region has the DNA TGTGCCAGCAGTTTGGGCTTAGTCTACGAGCAGTACTTC.

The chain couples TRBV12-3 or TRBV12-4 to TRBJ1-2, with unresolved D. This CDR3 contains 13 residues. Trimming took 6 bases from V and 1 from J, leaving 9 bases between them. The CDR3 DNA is TGTGCCAGCAGCATATCTAGTAACTATGGCTACACCTTC. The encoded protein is CASSISSNYGYTF.

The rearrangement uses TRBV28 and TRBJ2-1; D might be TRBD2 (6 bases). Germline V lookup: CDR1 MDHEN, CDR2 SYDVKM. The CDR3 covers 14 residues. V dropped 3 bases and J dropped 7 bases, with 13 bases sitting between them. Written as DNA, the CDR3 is TGTGCCAGCAGTTTCTCGTTTGGGGGGAATGAGCAGTTCTTC. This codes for CASSFSFGGNEQFF.

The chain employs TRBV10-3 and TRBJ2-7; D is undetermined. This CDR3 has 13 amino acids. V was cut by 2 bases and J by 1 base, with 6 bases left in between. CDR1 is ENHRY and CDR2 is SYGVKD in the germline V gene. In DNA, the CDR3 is TGTGCCATCAGTGAGCCAACATCCTACGAGCAGTACTTC. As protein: CAISEPTSYEQYF.

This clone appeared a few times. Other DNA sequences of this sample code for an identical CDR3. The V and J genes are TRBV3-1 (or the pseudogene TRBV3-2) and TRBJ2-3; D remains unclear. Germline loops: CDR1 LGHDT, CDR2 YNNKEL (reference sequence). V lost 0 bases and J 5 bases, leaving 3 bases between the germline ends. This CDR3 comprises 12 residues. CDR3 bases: TGTGCCAGCAGCCAAGAGAGAGATACGCAGTATTTT. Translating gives CASSQERDTQYF.

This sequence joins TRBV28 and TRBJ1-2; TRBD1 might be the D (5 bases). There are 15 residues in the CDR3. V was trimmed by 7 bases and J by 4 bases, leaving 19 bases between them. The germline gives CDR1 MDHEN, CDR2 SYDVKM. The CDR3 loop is CASTPSWGPTYGYTF. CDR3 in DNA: TGTGCCAGCACCCCAAGTTGGGGCCCCACCTATGGCTACACCTTC.

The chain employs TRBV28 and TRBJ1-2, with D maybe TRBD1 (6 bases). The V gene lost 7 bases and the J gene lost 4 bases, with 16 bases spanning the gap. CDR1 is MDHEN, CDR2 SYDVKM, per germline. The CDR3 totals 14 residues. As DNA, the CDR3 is TGTGCCAGCACCGGGACATCCGTTTTCTATGGCTACACCTTC. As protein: CASTGTSVFYGYTF.

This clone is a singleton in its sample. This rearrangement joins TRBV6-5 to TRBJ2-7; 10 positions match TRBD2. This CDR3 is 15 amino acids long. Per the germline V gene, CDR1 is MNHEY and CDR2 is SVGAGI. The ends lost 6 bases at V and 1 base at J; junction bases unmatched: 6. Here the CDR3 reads CASSDGLAVSYEQYF. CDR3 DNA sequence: TGTGCCAGCAGCGACGGACTAGCGGTATCCTACGAGCAGTACTTC.